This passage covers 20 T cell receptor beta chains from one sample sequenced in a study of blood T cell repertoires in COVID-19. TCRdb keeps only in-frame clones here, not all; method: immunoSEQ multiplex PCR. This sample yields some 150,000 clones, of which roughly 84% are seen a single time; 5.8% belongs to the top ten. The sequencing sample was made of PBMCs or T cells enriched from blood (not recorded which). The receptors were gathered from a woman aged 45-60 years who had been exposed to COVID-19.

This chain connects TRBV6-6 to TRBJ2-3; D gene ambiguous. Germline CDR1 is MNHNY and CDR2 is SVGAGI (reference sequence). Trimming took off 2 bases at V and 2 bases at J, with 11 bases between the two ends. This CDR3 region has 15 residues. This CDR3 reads CASSYPSGTTDTQYF. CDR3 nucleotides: TGTGCCAGCAGTTACCCGTCGGGTACCACAGATACGCAGTATTTT.

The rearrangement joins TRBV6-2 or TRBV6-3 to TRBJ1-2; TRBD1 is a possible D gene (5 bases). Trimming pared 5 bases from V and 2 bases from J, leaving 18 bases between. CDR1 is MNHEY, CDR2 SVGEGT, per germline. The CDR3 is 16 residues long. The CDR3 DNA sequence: TGTGCCAGCAGTAGCCGACCAACAGGTATCAACTATGGCTACACCTTC. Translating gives CASSSRPTGINYGYTF.

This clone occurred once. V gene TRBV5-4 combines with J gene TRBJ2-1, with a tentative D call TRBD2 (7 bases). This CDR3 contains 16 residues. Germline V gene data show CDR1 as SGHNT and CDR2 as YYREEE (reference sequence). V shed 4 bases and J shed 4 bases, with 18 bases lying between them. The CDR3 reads CASSPEGGLRYNEQFF. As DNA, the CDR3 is TGTGCCAGCAGCCCCGAGGGGGGACTACGATACAATGAGCAGTTCTTC.

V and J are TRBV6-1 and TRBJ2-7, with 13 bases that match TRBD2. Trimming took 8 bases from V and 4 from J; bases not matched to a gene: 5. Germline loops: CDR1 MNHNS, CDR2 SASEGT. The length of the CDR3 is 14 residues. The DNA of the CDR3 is TGTGCCAGCTTCCAGACTAGCGGGAGGTACGAGCAGTACTTC. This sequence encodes CASFQTSGRYEQYF.

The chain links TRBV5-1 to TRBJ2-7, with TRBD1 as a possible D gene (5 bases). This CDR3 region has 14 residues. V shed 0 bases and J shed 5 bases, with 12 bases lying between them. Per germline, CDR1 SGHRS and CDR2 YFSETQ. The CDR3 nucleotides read TGCGCCAGCAGCTTGGCCGCCAGGGCCCACGAGCAGTACTTC. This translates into CASSLAARAHEQYF.

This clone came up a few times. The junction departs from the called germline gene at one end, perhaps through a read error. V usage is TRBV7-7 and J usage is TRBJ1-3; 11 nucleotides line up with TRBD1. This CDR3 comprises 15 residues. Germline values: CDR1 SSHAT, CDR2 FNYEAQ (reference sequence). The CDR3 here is CASSPSGDRGDTIYF. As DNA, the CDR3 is TGTGCTAGCAGCCCCTCGGGGGACAGGGGGGACACCATATATTTT.

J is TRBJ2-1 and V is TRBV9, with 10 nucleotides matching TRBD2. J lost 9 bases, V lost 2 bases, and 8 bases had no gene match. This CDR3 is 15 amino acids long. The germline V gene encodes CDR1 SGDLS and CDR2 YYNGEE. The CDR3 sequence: CASSVSSGSQGEQFF. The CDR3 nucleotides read TGTGCCAGCAGCGTGTCTAGCGGGAGTCAAGGTGAGCAGTTCTTC.

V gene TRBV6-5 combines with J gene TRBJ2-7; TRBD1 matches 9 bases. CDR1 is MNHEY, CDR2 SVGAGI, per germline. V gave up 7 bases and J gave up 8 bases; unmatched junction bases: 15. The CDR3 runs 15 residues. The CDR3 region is CASTAPGQGISKQYF. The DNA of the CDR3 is TGTGCCAGCACCGCTCCGGGACAGGGAATAAGTAAGCAGTACTTC.

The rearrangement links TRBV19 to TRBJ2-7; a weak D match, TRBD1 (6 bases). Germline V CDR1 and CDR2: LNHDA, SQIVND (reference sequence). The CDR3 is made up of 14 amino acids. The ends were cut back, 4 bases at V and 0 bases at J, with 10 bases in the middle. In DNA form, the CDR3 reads TGTGCCAGTAGTACGACAGGTTTCTCCTACGAGCAGTACTTC. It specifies CASSTTGFSYEQYF.

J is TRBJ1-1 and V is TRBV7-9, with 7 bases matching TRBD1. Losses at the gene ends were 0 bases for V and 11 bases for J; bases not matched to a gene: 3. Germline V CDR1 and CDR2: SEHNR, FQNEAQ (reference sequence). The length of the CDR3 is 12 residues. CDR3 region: CASSLAWGQAFF. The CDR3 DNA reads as TGTGCCAGCAGCTTAGCGTGGGGACAGGCTTTCTTT.

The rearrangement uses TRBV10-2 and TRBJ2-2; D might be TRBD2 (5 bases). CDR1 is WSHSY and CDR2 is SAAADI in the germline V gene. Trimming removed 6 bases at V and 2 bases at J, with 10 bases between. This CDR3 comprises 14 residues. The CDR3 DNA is TGCGCCAGCAGCCCCACGGGAAACACCGGGGAGCTGTTTTTT. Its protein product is CASSPTGNTGELFF.

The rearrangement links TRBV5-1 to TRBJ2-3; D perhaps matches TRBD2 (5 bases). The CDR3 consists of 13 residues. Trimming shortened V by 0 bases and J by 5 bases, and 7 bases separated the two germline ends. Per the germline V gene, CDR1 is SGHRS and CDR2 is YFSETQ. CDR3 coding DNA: TGCGCCAGCAGCTTGGGGACTGGAGATACGCAGTATTTT. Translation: CASSLGTGDTQYF.

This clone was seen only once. DNA of the CDR3: TGTGCCAGCACCCGGCGACAGGGCGACGAGCAGTACTTC. This encodes CASTRRQGDEQYF. This sequence joins TRBV27 and TRBJ2-7; the match to TRBD1 covers 7 bases. The CDR3 contains 13 residues. The V and J ends lost 7 bases and 5 bases, in that order; junction bases with no gene match: 8. Germline V CDR1 and CDR2: MNHEY, SMNVEV (reference sequence).

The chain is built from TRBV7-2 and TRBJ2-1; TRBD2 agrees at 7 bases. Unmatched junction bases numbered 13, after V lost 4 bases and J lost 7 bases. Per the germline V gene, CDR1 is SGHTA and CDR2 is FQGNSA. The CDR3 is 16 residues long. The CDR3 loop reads CASSSFPGGIINEQFF. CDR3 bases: TGTGCCAGCAGCTCCTTCCCGGGAGGAATTATTAATGAGCAGTTCTTC.

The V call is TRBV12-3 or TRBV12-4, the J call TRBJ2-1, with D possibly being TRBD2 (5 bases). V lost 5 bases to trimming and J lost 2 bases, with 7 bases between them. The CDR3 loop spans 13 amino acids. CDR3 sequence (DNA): TGTGCCAGCAGTCCTAGCCCCTACAATGAGCAGTTCTTC. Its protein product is CASSPSPYNEQFF.

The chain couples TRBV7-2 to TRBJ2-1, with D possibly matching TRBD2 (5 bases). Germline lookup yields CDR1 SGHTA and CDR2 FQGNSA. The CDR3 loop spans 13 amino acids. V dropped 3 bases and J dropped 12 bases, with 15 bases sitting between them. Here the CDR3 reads CASSFGHSAGQFF. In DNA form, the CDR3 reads TGTGCCAGCAGCTTTGGGCACTCGGCGGGGCAGTTCTTC.

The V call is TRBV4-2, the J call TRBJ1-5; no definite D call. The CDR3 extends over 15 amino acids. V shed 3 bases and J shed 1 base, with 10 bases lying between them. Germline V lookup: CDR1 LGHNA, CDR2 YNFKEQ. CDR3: CASSHDDLSNQPQHF. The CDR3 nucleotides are TGTGCCAGCAGCCATGATGACTTAAGCAATCAGCCCCAGCATTTT.

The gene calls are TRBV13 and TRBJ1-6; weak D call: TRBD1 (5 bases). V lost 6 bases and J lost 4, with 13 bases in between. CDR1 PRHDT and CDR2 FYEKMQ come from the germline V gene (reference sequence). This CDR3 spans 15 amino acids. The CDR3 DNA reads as TGTGCCAGCAGGAAGACAGCGATGTATAATTCACCCCTCCACTTT. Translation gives CASRKTAMYNSPLHF.

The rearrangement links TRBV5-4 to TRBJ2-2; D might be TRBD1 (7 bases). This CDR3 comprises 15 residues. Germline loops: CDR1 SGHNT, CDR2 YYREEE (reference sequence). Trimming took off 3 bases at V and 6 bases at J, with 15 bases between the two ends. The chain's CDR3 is CASSSAGGYAGELFF. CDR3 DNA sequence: TGTGCCAGCAGCTCCGCAGGGGGGTATGCCGGGGAGCTGTTTTTT. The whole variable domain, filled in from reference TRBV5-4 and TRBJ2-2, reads ETGVTQSPTHLIKTRGQQVTLRCSSQSGHNTVSWYQQALGQGPQFIFQYYREEENGRGNFPPRFSGLQFPNYSSELNVNALELDDSALYLCASSSAGGYAGELFFGEGSRLTVL.

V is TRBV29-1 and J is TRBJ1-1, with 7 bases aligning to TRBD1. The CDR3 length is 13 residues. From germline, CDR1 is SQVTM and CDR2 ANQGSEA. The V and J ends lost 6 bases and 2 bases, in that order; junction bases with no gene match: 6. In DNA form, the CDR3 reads TGCAGCGTGGCGGACAGGCAAAACACTGAAGCTTTCTTT. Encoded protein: CSVADRQNTEAFF.